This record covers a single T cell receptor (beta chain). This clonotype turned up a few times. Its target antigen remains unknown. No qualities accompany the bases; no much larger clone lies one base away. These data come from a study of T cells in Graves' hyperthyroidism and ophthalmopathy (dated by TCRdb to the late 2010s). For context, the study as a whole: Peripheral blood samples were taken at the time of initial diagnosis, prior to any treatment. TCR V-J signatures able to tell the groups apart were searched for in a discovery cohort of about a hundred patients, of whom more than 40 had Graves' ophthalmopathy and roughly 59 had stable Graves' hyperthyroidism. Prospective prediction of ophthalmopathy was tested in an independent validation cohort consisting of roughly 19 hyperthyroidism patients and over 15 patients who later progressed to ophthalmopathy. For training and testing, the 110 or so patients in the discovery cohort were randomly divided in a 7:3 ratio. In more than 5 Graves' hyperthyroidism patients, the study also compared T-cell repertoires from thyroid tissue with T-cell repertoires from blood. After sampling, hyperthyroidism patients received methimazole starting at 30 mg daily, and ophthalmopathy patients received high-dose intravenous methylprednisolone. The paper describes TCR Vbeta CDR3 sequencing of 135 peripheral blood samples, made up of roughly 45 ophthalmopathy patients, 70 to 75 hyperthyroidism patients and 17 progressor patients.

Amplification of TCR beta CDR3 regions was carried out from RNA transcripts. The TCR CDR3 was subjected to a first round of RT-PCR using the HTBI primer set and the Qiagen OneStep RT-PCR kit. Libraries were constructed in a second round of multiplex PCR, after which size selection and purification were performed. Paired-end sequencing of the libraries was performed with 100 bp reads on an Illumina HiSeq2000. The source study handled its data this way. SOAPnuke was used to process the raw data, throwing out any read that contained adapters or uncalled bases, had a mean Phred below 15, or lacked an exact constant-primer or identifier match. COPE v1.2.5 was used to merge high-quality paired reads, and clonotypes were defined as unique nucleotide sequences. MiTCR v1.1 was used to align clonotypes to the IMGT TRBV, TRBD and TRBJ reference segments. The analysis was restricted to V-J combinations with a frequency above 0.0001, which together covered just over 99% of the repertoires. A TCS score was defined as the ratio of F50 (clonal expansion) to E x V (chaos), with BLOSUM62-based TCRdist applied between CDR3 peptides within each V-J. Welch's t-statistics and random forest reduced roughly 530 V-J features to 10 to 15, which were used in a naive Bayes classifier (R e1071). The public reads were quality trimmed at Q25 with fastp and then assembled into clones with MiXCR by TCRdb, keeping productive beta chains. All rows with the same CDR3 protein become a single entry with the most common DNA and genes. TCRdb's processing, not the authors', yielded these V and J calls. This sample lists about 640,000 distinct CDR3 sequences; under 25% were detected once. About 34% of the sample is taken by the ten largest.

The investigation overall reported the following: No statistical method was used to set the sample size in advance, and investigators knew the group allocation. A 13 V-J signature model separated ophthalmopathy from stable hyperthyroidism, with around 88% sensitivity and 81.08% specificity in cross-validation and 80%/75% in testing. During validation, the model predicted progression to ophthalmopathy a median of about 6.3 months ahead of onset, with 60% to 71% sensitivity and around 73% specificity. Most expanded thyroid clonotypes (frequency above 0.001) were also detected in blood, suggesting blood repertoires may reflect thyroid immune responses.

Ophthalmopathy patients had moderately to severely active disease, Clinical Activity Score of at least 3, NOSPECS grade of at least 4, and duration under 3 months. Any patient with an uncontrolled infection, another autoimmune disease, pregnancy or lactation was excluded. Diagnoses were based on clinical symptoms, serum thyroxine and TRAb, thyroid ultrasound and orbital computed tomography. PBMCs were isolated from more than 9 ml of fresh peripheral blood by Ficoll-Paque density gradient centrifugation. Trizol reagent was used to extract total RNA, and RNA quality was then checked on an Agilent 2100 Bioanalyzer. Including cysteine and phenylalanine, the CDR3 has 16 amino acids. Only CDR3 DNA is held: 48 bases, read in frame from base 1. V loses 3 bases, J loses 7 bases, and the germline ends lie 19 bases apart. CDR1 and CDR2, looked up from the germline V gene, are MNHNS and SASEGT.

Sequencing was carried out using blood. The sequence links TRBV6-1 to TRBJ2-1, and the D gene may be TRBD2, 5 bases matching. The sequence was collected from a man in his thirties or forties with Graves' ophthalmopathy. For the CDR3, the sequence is CASSEDGVTSTNEQFF. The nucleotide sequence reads TGTGCCAGCAGTGAGGACGGGGTTACGTCTACTAATGAGCAGTTCTTC.